The sequence of this TCR beta chain was determined in a study of blood T cell repertoires in COVID-19. The assay was immunoSEQ multiplex PCR, and TCRdb's table has in-frame clones only and misses some. Of roughly 330,000 clones listed, about 87% are singletons. Sequencing used PBMCs or T cells enriched from blood (not recorded which). This clonotype originated in a woman younger than 45 who had recovered from COVID-19.

The CDR3 sequence is CASSDLNEKLFF. The CDR3 bases are TGTGCCAGCAGTGATCTTAATGAAAAACTGTTTTTT. V usage is TRBV2 and J usage is TRBJ1-4; D gene uncertain. Per the germline V gene, CDR1 is SNHLY and CDR2 is FYNNEI. V was shortened by 3 bases and J by 4 bases, with 3 bases between the two germline ends. The CDR3 extends over 12 amino acids.